This entry features one T cell receptor (beta chain) sequence. Its cognate antigen is unknown. The source of the sample is a study of CD8 T cells in ankylosing spondylitis. Study-level findings and limits: Among TCR beta sequences, a motif of roughly 8 highly homologous variants appeared characteristic of ankylosing spondylitis blood. The study looked at matched synovial fluid samples from ankylosing spondylitis patients. Disease-linked clones were reported to be significantly enriched there.

The junction had 4 bases not matched to a gene; V was cut back by 4 bases and J by 2 bases. Looked up from germline, CDR1 is LGHDT and CDR2 is YNNKEL (reference sequence). The CDR3 loop spans 15 amino acids. In TCRdb, the 5' RACE reads were re-called with MiXCR into one record per CDR3 protein. The sample has approximately 400,000 distinct CDR3 sequences; 26% are singletons. This TCR came from a male donor with ankylosing spondylitis. The chain has TRBV3-1 and TRBJ2-1, with 8 bases fitting TRBD2. The sequencing input was blood, either unsorted or a sorted T cell fraction (not recorded which). CDR3 DNA: TGTGCCAGCAGCCGAGCGGGAGTTGCCTACAATGAGCAGTTCTTC. The encoded protein is CASSRAGVAYNEQFF.